This section outlines one TCR beta chain sequence together with its context. This record comes from a study of blood T cell repertoires in COVID-19. The data were produced by immunoSEQ multiplex PCR, yet TCRdb's version contains in-frame clones alone and is incomplete. Here the sample spans approximately 90,000 clones, about 89% being singletons. This CDR3 has 11 amino acids. With 4 bases removed from V and 1 base from J, the gap between germline ends came to 2 bases. In germline, CDR1 is PRHDT, CDR2 FYEKMQ (reference sequence). Sequencing used peripheral blood. The chain couples TRBV13 to TRBJ2-7; no clear D gene. This sequence originates from a human donor with acute or convalescent COVID-19. The donor label of this sample is uncertain. The CDR3 nucleotides read TGTGCCAGCAGCTCTTCCTACGAGCAGTACTTC. This translates into CASSSSYEQYF.